Listed below are T cell receptor beta chains from one sample, sequenced in a study of immune reconstitution after stem cell transplant in scleroderma. TCRdb fed the RT-PCR reads into MiXCR, producing one record per CDR3 protein. The data hold over a thousand distinct CDR3 sequences, with 15% to 18% observed a single time. The biological material was taken before or after autologous hematopoietic stem cell transplantation (not recorded which). The receptors here all came from a female donor with systemic sclerosis. CDR3s include the opening cysteine and the closing phenylalanine or tryptophan. D genes are given only for firm matches.

D,V,J,CDR3
TRBD2,TRBV4-1,TRBJ2-1,CASSQDQAGVFGEQFF
-,TRBV5-6,TRBJ1-2,CASSLLGTSSPYGYTF
-,TRBV2,TRBJ2-6,CASSAGRANVLTF
TRBD2,TRBV2,TRBJ2-7,CASSGLAGDEQYF
-,TRBV18,TRBJ1-1,CASSPRLTNTEAFF
-,TRBV10-3,TRBJ2-7,CAIRGEWNYEQYF
-,TRBV28,TRBJ2-2,CASSLGGGTGELFF
-,TRBV23-1,TRBJ1-1,CASSQDQGPAMITEAFF
-,TRBV19,TRBJ1-5,CASGKGSGMQPQHF
TRBD1,TRBV6-5,TRBJ1-5,CASSSSSGTGETYQPQHF
-,TRBV6-5,TRBJ1-1,CASRTRAANTEAFF
TRBD1,TRBV12-3/TRBV12-4,TRBJ2-5,CASSLEATGKETQYF
-,TRBV7-9,TRBJ2-3,CASSLGGERVTDTQYF
-,TRBV6-2/TRBV6-3,TRBJ2-7,CASSSDEDGSFFDEQYF
-,TRBV7-2,TRBJ1-2,CASSSGPHNYGYTF
TRBD1,TRBV6-1,TRBJ2-5,CASKGQFETQYF
-,TRBV7-2,TRBJ2-3,CASSLARARYTDTQYF
TRBD2,TRBV27,TRBJ2-7,CASSLRSSGYEQYF
TRBD2,TRBV7-2,TRBJ2-7,CASSRSGGRAYEQYF
TRBD1,TRBV11-2,TRBJ2-7,CASSLGTGENYF
TRBD2,TRBV9,TRBJ2-1,CASSVTRTSGSRNEQFF
-,TRBV10-3,TRBJ2-3,CAMSRATDTRYF